This is a list of T cell receptor beta chains from one sample in a study of OX40 agonist ivuxolimab in advanced cancers. Sequenced by immunoSEQ multiplex PCR; TCRdb stores in-frame clones only, minus some. The table lists tens of thousands of clones, around 83% of them singletons. The starting material was CD4+ or CD8+ T cells sorted from blood, obtained in a trial of the OX40 agonist ivuxolimab. All receptors derive from an adult with an advanced solid tumor such as melanoma, head and neck, liver or kidney cancer. CDR3s include the opening cysteine and the closing phenylalanine or tryptophan. D genes are given only for firm matches. Some rows have no size entry. The others give once, few or many, or a class for an expanded clone.

j_gene	d_gene	abundance	v_gene	CDR3nt	CDR3aa
TRBJ2-7	.	.	TRBV9	TGTGCCAGCAGCGTAGCTCCTAATAGTTACCTAAGCTCCTACGAGCAGTACTTC	CASSVAPNSYLSSYEQYF
TRBJ2-7	TRBD1	few	TRBV5-4	TGTGCCAGCAGCCAGAGACAGGGGGACTACGAGCAGTACTTC	CASSQRQGDYEQYF
TRBJ1-5	.	few	TRBV15	TGTGCCACCAGCCGGGGAGATAAGGGAGGGAGCAATCAGCCCCAGCATTTT	CATSRGDKGGSNQPQHF
TRBJ2-5	.	.	TRBV10-3	TGTGCCATCAGTGCCGGAACACTTCAAGAGACCCAGTACTTC	CAISAGTLQETQYF
TRBJ1-2	.	few	TRBV4-2	TGTGCCAGCAGCCAGGGCTCTCCCGGCGACGATGGCTACACCTTC	CASSQGSPGDDGYTF
TRBJ2-3	TRBD1	.	TRBV7-7	TGTGCCAGCAGCTTACTGTCCGCCGGGACAGGCACAGATACGCAGTATTTT	CASSLLSAGTGTDTQYF
TRBJ1-2	.	.	TRBV18	TGTGCCAGCTCACCACCGGCAGGGGAGGATGGCTACACCTTC	CASSPPAGEDGYTF
TRBJ1-1	TRBD1	.	TRBV7-2	TGTGCCAGCAGCTTGGAAGGGACAGTCACTGAAGCTTTCTTT	CASSLEGTVTEAFF
TRBJ2-1	TRBD2	.	TRBV19	TGTGCCAGTAGTCCCGGGACTAGTCCCCTTTACAATGAGCAGTTCTTC	CASSPGTSPLYNEQFF
TRBJ1-1	.	.	TRBV2	TGTGCCAGCAAAGGGAACACTGAAGCTTTCTTT	CASKGNTEAFF
TRBJ1-4	.	.	TRBV7-9	TGTGCCAGCAGCTTAGGGAGGGGACTGTTTTTT	CASSLGRGLFF
TRBJ1-1	.	.	TRBV12-5	TGTGCTAGTCAAAATGGGGACACGAAGAACACTGAAGCTTTCTTT	CASQNGDTKNTEAFF
TRBJ1-1	.	.	TRBV29-1	TGCAGCGTTGACAGGGACACTGAAGCTTTCTTT	CSVDRDTEAFF
TRBJ2-1	.	.	TRBV6-1	TGTGCCAGCAGGGTCCGGGAGGAGCAGTTCTTC	CASRVREEQFF